The clone carrying this TCR beta chain was seen more than once but under ten times. Its antigen is as yet unknown. Using constant-segment primers, 5'RACE produced TCR alpha and TCR beta cDNA libraries carrying sample barcodes and UMIs. TCRdb itself ran the 5' RACE reads through MiXCR, one entry per CDR3 protein. The data hold about 560,000 distinct CDR3 sequences, with about 20% observed a single time. These data belong to a study of T-cell memory formation after mild COVID-19. Turning to the study itself: TCR clusters were mostly confined to one donor each. Broader study findings: Contracting clones from day 15 to 85 had balanced CD4/CD8; later expanders favoured CD4+.

V was pared by 3 bases and J by 2 bases, with 14 bases between. The CDR3 runs to 16 residues. CDR1 is SGHNT, CDR2 YENEEA, per germline. The sample was PBMCs or a T cell subset sorted from them (not recorded which). This sequence was found in an adult woman who had mild COVID-19 (a few samples of this study predate the infection). Cell type and time point are not known. The rearrangement uses TRBV11-3 and TRBJ2-1; D possibly corresponds to TRBD2 (6 bases). CDR3 sequence: CASSFLSGGTYNEQFF. DNA for the CDR3: TGTGCCAGCAGCTTTCTTAGCGGAGGTACCTACAATGAGCAGTTCTTC.